The rows below give T cell receptor beta chains drawn from one sample of a study of blood T cell repertoires in COVID-19. The method was immunoSEQ multiplex PCR; TCRdb's version includes in-frame clones alone and lacks a portion of them. This table holds some 160,000 clones, around four fifths found once. Material for sequencing was peripheral blood. The source of these receptors is a woman in her seventies who had recovered from COVID-19. CDR3s include the opening cysteine and the closing phenylalanine or tryptophan. A D gene is named only where the DNA matches it firmly. For some rows the clone size is stated as once, few or many, or as a class when expanded; others skip it.

d_gene	v_gene	j_gene	abundance	CDR3nt	CDR3aa
.	TRBV5-1	TRBJ2-3	.	TGCGCCAGCAGCTTGGCCGCCAGGGGAACAGATACGCAGTATTTT	CASSLAARGTDTQYF
.	TRBV5-1	TRBJ1-1	.	TGCGCCAGCAGCTTGGCGGGCCCGGGGGGAAACACTGAAGCTTTCTTT	CASSLAGPGGNTEAFF
TRBD2	TRBV3-1/TRBV3-2	TRBJ2-3	few	TGTGCCAGCAGCCAAGCAGTGACTAGCGGGACAGATACGCAGTATTTT	CASSQAVTSGTDTQYF
.	TRBV28	TRBJ2-3	.	TGTGCCAGCAGTTTGGGCGGGACCACAGATACGCAGTATTTT	CASSLGGTTDTQYF
.	TRBV10-1	TRBJ1-1	.	TGCGCCAGCAGCGGGGGGGCCCAGAACACTGAAGCTTTCTTT	CASSGGAQNTEAFF
.	TRBV9	TRBJ2-1	.	TGTGCCAGCAGCCGGGAGTTCTACAATGAGCAGTTCTTC	CASSREFYNEQFF
.	TRBV7-2	TRBJ2-3	.	TGTGCCAGCACCTCAAAGGGAGGCACAGATACGCAGTATTTT	CASTSKGGTDTQYF
.	TRBV2	TRBJ1-5	.	TGTGCCAGCATAGGGACTAATAGCAATCAGCCCCAGCATTTT	CASIGTNSNQPQHF
TRBD1	TRBV3-1/TRBV3-2	TRBJ1-4	.	TGTGCCAGCAGCCTATCCGTCCCGGGACAGGGGCGAGAGGAAAAACTGTTTTTT	CASSLSVPGQGREEKLFF
.	TRBV7-8	TRBJ2-1	.	TGTGCCAGCAGCTTGAACAACCCCCCCCACAATGAGCAGTTCTTC	CASSLNNPPHNEQFF
.	TRBV28	TRBJ1-4	.	TGTGCCAGCAGTCCGACGGGGGGTAATGAAAAACTGTTTTTT	CASSPTGGNEKLFF
.	TRBV4-1	TRBJ2-1	medium-sized	TGCGCCAGCAGCCAAGAAAGTAGCGGCAACAATGAGCAGTTCTTC	CASSQESSGNNEQFF
TRBD2	TRBV5-1	TRBJ2-1	.	TGCGCCAGCGGCCCACTAGCGGGGCCCTACAATGAGCAGTTCTTC	CASGPLAGPYNEQFF
TRBD1	TRBV10-3	TRBJ1-1	.	TGTGCCATCAGCCAGGGGGAAGGCTGGGGGGCTTTCTTT	CAISQGEGWGAFF
.	TRBV14	TRBJ2-7	.	TGTGCCAGCAGCCAAGTCGGGCGGGGCGAGCAGTACTTC	CASSQVGRGEQYF
.	TRBV2	TRBJ1-3	once	TGTGCCAGCACGCGGGCTTCGGCTGGAAACACCATATATTTT	CASTRASAGNTIYF
.	TRBV7-9	TRBJ1-4	.	TGTGCCAGCAGCCGGTCCGGGACTAATGAAAAACTGTTTTTT	CASSRSGTNEKLFF
TRBD2	TRBV10-3	TRBJ2-6	.	TGTGCCACCTGGGCGGGGGTGGAAGGGGCCAACGTCCTGACTTTC	CATWAGVEGANVLTF
.	TRBV7-3	TRBJ2-2	.	TGTGCCAGCAGCTTAGGCGGCTCCGGGGAGCTGTTTTTT	CASSLGGSGELFF
TRBD1	TRBV18	TRBJ1-1	.	TGTGCCAGCTCACCTGACAGGGAGGCTGAAGCTTTCTTT	CASSPDREAEAFF
TRBD1	TRBV19	TRBJ2-3	once	TGTGCCAGTGGCAGGACAGGGGCGCTACATACCAATACGCAGTATTTT	CASGRTGALHTNTQYF
.	TRBV14	TRBJ2-3	.	TGTGCCAGCAGCCAAGACCCGATAGGTTGGCGGGGCACAGATACGCAGTATTTT	CASSQDPIGWRGTDTQYF
TRBD2	TRBV5-1	TRBJ2-1	.	TGCGCCAGCAGCTTTCTGGGCCCACTAGCGGGGGGCAATGAGCAGTTCTTC	CASSFLGPLAGGNEQFF
.	TRBV5-1	TRBJ1-1	.	TGCGCCAGCAGCTGGGGGGACGGGAACACTGAAGCTTTCTTT	CASSWGDGNTEAFF
TRBD1	TRBV4-1	TRBJ2-7	.	TGCGCCAGCAGCCAAGATCTCAGACAGGGGATGCGCGAGCAGTACTTC	CASSQDLRQGMREQYF
.	TRBV27	TRBJ1-1	.	TGTGCCAGCAGTTTTAAGGGGACTGAAGCTTTCTTT	CASSFKGTEAFF
.	TRBV5-4	TRBJ1-2	.	TGTGCCAGCAGCCAGGACACCTATGGCTACACCTTC	CASSQDTYGYTF
.	TRBV4-3	TRBJ1-5	.	TGCGCCAGCAGCCAAGGGCTGGATCAGCCCCAGCATTTT	CASSQGLDQPQHF